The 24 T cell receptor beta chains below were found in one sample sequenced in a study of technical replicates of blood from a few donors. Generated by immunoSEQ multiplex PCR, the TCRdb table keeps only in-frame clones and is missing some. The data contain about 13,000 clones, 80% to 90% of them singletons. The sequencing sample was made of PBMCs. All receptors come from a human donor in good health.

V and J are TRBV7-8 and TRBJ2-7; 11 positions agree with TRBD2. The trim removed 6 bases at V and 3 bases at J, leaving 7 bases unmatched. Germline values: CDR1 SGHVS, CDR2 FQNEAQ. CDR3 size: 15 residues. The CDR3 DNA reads TGTGCCAGCAGTCAGGCTAGCGGGAGGAACTACGAGCAGTACTTC. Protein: CASSQASGRNYEQYF.

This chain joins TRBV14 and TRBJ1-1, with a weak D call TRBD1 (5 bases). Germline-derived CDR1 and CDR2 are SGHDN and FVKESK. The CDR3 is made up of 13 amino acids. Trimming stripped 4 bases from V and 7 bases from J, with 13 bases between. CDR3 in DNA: TGTGCCAGCAGCCCCTCTCCGGGGGTTGAAGCTTTCTTT. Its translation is CASSPSPGVEAFF.

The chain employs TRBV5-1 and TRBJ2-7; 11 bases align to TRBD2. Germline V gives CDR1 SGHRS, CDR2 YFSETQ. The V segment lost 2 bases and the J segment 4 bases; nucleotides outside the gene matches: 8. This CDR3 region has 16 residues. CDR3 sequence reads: CASSFGSGRALYEQYF. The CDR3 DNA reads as TGCGCCAGCAGCTTCGGTAGCGGGAGGGCCCTGTACGAGCAGTACTTC.

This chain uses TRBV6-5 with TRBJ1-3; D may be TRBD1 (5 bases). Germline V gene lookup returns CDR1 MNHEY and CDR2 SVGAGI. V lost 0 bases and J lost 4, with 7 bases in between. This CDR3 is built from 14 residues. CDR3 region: CASSYSGAGNTIYF. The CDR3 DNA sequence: TGTGCCAGCAGTTACTCAGGGGCCGGAAACACCATATATTTT.

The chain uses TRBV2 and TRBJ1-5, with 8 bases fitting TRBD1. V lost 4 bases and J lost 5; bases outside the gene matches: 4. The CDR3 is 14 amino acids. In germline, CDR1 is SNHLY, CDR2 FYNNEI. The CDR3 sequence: CASSATGADQPQHF. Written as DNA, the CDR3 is TGTGCCAGCAGTGCGACAGGGGCGGATCAGCCCCAGCATTTT.

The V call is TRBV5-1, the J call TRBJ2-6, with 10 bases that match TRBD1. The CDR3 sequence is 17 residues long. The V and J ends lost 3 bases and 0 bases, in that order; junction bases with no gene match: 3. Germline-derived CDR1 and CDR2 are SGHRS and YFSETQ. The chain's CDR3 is CASSSDRGSSGANVLTF. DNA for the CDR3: TGCGCCAGCAGCTCGGACAGGGGGAGCTCTGGGGCCAACGTCCTGACTTTC.

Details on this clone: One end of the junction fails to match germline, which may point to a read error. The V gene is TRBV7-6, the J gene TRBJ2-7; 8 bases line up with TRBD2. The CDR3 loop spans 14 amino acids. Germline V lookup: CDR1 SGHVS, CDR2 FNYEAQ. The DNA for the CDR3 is TGTGCCAGCAGCTCCTGGACTAGCTCCGACGAGCAGTACTTC. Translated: CASSSWTSSDEQYF. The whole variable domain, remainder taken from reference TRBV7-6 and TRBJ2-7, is GAGVSQSPRYKVTKRGQDVALRCDPISGHVSLYWYRQALGQGPEFLTYFNYEAQQDKSGLPNDRFSAERPEGSISTLTIQRTEQRDSAMYRCASSSWTSSDEQYFGPGTRLTVT.

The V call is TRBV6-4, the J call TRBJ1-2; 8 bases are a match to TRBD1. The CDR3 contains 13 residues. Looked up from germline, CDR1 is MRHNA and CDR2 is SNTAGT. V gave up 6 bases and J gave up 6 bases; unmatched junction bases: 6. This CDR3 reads CASSPGQGDGYTF. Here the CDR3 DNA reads TGTGCCAGCAGCCCCGGACAGGGCGATGGCTACACCTTC.

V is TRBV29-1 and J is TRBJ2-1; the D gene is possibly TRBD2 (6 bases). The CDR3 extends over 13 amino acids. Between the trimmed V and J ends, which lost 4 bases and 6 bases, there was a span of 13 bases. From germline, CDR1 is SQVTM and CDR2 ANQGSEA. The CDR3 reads CSVAGTQGNEQFF. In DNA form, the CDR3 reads TGCAGCGTTGCCGGGACTCAAGGCAATGAGCAGTTCTTC.

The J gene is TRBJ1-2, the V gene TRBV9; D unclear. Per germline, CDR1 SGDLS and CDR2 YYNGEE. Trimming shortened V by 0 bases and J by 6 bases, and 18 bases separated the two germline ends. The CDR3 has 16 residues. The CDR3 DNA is TGTGCCAGCAGCGTAGACCCGGGTTGGTCCCCTCATGGCTACACCTTC. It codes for CASSVDPGWSPHGYTF.

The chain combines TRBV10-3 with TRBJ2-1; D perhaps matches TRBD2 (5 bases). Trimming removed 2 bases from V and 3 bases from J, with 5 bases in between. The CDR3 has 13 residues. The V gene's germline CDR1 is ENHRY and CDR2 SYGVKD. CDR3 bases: TGTGCCATCAGTGAGACTAGCTACAATGAGCAGTTCTTC. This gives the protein CAISETSYNEQFF.

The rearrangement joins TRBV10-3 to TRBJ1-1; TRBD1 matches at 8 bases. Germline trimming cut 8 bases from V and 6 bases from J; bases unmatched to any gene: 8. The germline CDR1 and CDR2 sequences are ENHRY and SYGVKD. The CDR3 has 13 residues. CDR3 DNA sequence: TGTGCCATCGGAACCAGGGGGCTAGCTGAAGCTTTCTTT. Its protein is CAIGTRGLAEAFF.

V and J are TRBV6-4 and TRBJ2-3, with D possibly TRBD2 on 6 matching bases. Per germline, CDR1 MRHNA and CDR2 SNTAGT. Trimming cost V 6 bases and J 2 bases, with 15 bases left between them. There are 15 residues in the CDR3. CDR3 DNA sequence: TGTGCCAGCAGGGAGGGGCAGGCCGACACAGATACGCAGTATTTT. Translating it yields CASREGQADTDTQYF.

CDR3 in DNA: TGTGCCACGTTAGACAGGTCGGTTAACACCGGGGAGCTGTTTTTT. Its translation: CATLDRSVNTGELFF. The J gene is TRBJ2-2, the V gene TRBV10-3, with D possibly being TRBD1 (6 bases). Per germline, CDR1 ENHRY and CDR2 SYGVKD. Trimming pared 10 bases from V and 2 bases from J, leaving 17 bases between. The CDR3 contains 15 residues.

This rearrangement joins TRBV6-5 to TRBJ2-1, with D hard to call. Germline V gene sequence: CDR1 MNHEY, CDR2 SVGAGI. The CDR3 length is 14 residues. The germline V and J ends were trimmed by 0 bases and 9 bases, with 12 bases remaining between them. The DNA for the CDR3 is TGTGCCAGCAGTTACTCGGCGGAGCAGACTGAGCAGTTCTTC. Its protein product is CASSYSAEQTEQFF.

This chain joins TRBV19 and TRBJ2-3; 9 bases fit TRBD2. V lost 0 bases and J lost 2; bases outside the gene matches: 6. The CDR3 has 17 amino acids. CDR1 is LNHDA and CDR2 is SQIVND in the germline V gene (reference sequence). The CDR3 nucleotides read TGTGCCAGTAGTATAGATCGGGGGACTAGCTCCACAGATACGCAGTATTTT. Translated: CASSIDRGTSSTDTQYF.

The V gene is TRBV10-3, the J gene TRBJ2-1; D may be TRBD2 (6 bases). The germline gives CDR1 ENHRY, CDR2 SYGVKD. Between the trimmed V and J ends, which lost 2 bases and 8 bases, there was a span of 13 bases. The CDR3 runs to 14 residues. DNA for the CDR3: TGTGCCATCAGTGAGCGGGAGTTCTTCCATGAGCAGTTCTTC. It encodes CAISEREFFHEQFF.

The CDR3 nucleotides are TGTGCCAGCAGTCCGACAGGTGCGAATCAGCCCCAGCATTTT. Translating gives CASSPTGANQPQHF. The chain combines TRBV6-5 with TRBJ1-5; the D gene is possibly TRBD1 (6 bases). From germline, CDR1 is MNHEY and CDR2 SVGAGI. Trimming shortened V by 5 bases and J by 4 bases, and 12 bases separated the two germline ends. CDR3 length equals 14 residues.

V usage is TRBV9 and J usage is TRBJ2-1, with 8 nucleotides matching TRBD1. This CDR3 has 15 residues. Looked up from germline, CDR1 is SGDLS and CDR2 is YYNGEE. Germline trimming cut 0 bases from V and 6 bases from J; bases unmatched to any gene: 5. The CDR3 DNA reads TGTGCCAGCAGCGTAGCCGGGCAGGGGGCCAATGAGCAGTTCTTC. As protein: CASSVAGQGANEQFF.

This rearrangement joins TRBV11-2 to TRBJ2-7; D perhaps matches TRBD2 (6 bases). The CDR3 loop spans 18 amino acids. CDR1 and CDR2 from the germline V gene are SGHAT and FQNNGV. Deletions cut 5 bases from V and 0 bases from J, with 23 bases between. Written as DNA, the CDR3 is TGTGCCAGCAGCCACGCGGGGTCTTTTGGGCCCCACTCCTACGAGCAGTACTTC. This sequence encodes CASSHAGSFGPHSYEQYF.

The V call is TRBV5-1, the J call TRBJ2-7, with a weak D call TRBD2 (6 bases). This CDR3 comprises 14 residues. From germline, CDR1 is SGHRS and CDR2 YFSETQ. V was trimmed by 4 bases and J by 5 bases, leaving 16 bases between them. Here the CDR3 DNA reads TGCGCCAGCAGCCTGGGACGGGAGTGGCACGAGCAGTACTTC. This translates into CASSLGREWHEQYF.

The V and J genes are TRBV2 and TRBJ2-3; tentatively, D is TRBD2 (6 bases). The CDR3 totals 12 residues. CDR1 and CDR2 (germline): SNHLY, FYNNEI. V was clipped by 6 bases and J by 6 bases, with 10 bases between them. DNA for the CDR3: TGTGCCAGCAGAGGGGACTGGGATACGCAGTATTTT. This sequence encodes CASRGDWDTQYF.

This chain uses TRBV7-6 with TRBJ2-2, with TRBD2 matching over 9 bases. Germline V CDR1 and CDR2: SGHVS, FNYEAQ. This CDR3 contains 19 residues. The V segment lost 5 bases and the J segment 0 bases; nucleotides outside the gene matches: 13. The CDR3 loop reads CASSQTLAGGFANTGELFF. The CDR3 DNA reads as TGTGCCAGCAGCCAAACGCTGGCGGGAGGGTTCGCGAACACCGGGGAGCTGTTTTTT.

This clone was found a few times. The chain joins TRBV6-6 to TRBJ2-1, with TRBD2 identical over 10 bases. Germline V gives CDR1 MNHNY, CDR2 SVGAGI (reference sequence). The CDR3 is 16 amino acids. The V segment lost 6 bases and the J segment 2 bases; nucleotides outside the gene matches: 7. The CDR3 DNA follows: TGTGCCAGCAGCTCGCTAGCGGGGGCCGCCTACAATGAGCAGTTCTTC. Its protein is CASSSLAGAAYNEQFF.